This note documents a single T cell receptor beta chain sequence. The V end lost 1 base, the J end lost 3 bases, and 13 bases lay between the germline ends. CDR3 length: 16 amino acids. Germline lookup yields CDR1 MGHDK and CDR2 SYGVNS. The material for each subset, its genomic DNA, was split evenly across several immunoSEQ plates. This table comes from immunoSEQ multiplex PCR, and its TCRdb copy is limited to in-frame clones, with some not included. The table shows 1,100,000 or so clones, with 70% to 80% occurring only once. These data come from a study of shared clonotypes between healthy human individuals. Study details: For every donor, three CD4 naive, three CD4 memory, two CD8 naive and one CD8 memory plates were used.

CD4+ cells yielded CD45RA+ naive and CD45RA-negative memory subsets. The chain has TRBV25-1 and TRBJ2-1, with D tentatively TRBD2 (5 bases). The origin of this receptor is a man younger than 35 in good health. Some clones in this sample may be carry-over from other donors' samples. Sequenced input: memory CD4+ T cells from PBMCs. The sample's subset: CD45RA-negative fraction. As DNA, the CDR3 is TGTGCCAGCAGTGAATCGCGGGCAACTAGCTACAATGAGCAGTTCTTC. Protein sequence: CASSESRATSYNEQFF.